The text below deals with one TCR beta chain. Its antigen is still unknown. Using immunoSEQ multiplex PCR, the repertoire was profiled, and TCRdb retains in-frame clones only, with some absent. The data hold around 43,000 clones, with around 85% observed a single time. The CDR3 spans 16 residues. V shed 3 bases, J shed 4 bases, and the junction held 8 bases outside the gene matches. Germline assignment: CDR1 GTSNPN and CDR2 SVGIG (reference sequence). This specimen belongs to a study of STAT5B mutations in CD4+ large granular lymphocyte leukemia. Study-wide results and caveats: No patients shared main leukemic clonotypes, though 25% to 30% appeared at low frequency elsewhere. Patient CD4-sorted repertoires looked more clonal than healthy CD4+ repertoires, even without putative leukemic clones.

Material: CD4+ T cells from blood buffy coats. V usage is TRBV30 and J usage is TRBJ1-5; 11 positions match TRBD1. This receptor was obtained from a human donor in good health. The DNA for the CDR3 is TGTGCCTGGAGCTGGGGGACAGGGGGTAATAATCAGCCCCAGCATTTT. It is translated as CAWSWGTGGNNQPQHF.